The 21 T cell receptor beta chains presented below share a single source sample, sequenced in a study of CD8+ T cells in alopecia areata. It was cDNA, reverse transcribed from extracted RNA, that served as the sequencing template. Assay: immunoSEQ multiplex PCR; the TCRdb copy retains only in-frame clones and omits some. Seen here are some 56,000 clones, around 96% observed once, and the top ten hold 25% to 30%. Specimen: CD8+ T cells sorted from blood, collected at week 0. Receptor source: a human donor with alopecia areata.

This chain connects TRBV2 to TRBJ2-2, with 8 bases matching TRBD1. The CDR3 length is 16 residues. The germline V gene has CDR1 SNHLY and CDR2 FYNNEI. J lost 6 bases, V lost 3 bases, and 9 bases had no gene match. The CDR3 is CASSDMTGATAGELFF. CDR3 DNA sequence: TGTGCCAGCAGTGACATGACAGGGGCTACCGCCGGGGAGCTGTTTTTT.

V and J are TRBV6-1 and TRBJ1-2; D remains unclear. Germline CDR1 is MNHNS and CDR2 is SASEGT. V shed 1 base and J shed 8 bases, with 5 bases lying between them. The CDR3 is 11 residues long. The CDR3 DNA sequence: TGTGCCAGCAGTGAAGGTACGGGCTACACCTTC. It yields the protein CASSEGTGYTF.

The chain employs TRBV10-3 and TRBJ2-1; the D gene could be TRBD1 or TRBD2 (5 bases each). V was trimmed by 0 bases and J by 0 bases, leaving 9 bases between them. Germline V lookup: CDR1 ENHRY, CDR2 SYGVKD. The CDR3 sequence is 16 residues long. CDR3 nucleotide sequence: TGTGCCATCAGTGAGTCGTGGGGGAGCTCCTACAATGAGCAGTTCTTC. Translation gives CAISESWGSSYNEQFF.

The chain joins TRBV11-2 to TRBJ2-3; possible D gene TRBD2, 7 bases. V was shortened by 1 base and J by 5 bases, with 16 bases between the two germline ends. This CDR3 spans 16 amino acids. Germline values: CDR1 SGHAT, CDR2 FQNNGV. CDR3 sequence reads: CASSLVSGGLIDTQYF. As DNA, the CDR3 is TGTGCCAGCAGCTTAGTATCCGGGGGGCTGATAGATACGCAGTATTTT.

The gene calls are TRBV12-5 and TRBJ2-1, with D possibly matching TRBD2 (6 bases). Looked up from germline, CDR1 is LGHNT and CDR2 is FRNRAP. With 9 bases removed from V and 0 bases from J, the gap between germline ends came to 12 bases. The CDR3 has 14 amino acids. The CDR3 sequence is CASVGGPSYNEQFF. The CDR3 DNA is TGTGCTAGCGTGGGGGGACCCTCCTACAATGAGCAGTTCTTC.

The chain uses TRBV29-1 and TRBJ2-1; D is ambiguous. Germline V lookup: CDR1 SQVTM, CDR2 ANQGSEA. Between the trimmed V and J ends, which lost 7 bases and 6 bases, there was a span of 13 bases. This CDR3 has 12 residues. DNA for the CDR3: TGCAGCGCCACGTTAGGGATCAATGAGCAGTTCTTC. Its protein product is CSATLGINEQFF.

Details on this clone: Compared with germline, one end of the junction differs, possibly owing to a read error. Other DNA sequences in this specimen translate into the identical CDR3. The V call is TRBV5-6, the J call TRBJ2-1; D gene ambiguous. The CDR3 spans 14 residues. In germline, CDR1 is SGHDT, CDR2 YYEEEE. The CDR3 reads CASSFQRWYNEQFF. The CDR3 nucleotides are TGTGCCAGCAGCTTCCAGCGATGGTACAATGAACAGTTCTTC.

The CDR3 here is CASSQEPSLSMNTEAFF. CDR3 in DNA: TGCGCCAGCAGCCAAGAGCCGTCCCTTTCTATGAACACTGAAGCTTTCTTT. V gene TRBV4-1 combines with J gene TRBJ1-1; D is unclear. The germline CDR1 and CDR2 sequences are MGHRA and YSYEKL. This CDR3 has 17 amino acids. Between the trimmed V and J ends, which lost 0 bases and 0 bases, there was a span of 14 bases.

The V call is TRBV7-6, the J call TRBJ1-1; D is perhaps TRBD1 (5 bases). The CDR3 is 13 residues long. The germline V gene has CDR1 SGHVS and CDR2 FNYEAQ. V was shortened by 4 bases and J by 3 bases, with 9 bases between the two germline ends. The CDR3: CASSWGGYTEAFF. The CDR3, as DNA: TGTGCCAGCAGCTGGGGGGGATACACTGAAGCTTTCTTT. The full variable domain, completed using reference TRBV7-6 and TRBJ1-1, is GAGVSQSPRYKVTKRGQDVALRCDPISGHVSLYWYRQALGQGPEFLTYFNYEAQQDKSGLPNDRFSAERPEGSISTLTIQRTEQRDSAMYRCASSWGGYTEAFFGQGTRLTVV.

V and J are TRBV25-1 and TRBJ2-7; TRBD2 might be the D (6 bases). Germline values: CDR1 MGHDK, CDR2 SYGVNS. Between the trimmed V and J ends, which lost 10 bases and 3 bases, there was a span of 22 bases. This CDR3 contains 15 residues. The CDR3 loop is CAITTPREPCYEQYF. The CDR3, as DNA: TGTGCCATCACAACCCCGCGGGAACCATGCTACGAGCAGTACTTC.

The rearrangement links TRBV15 to TRBJ2-7; TRBD1 might be the D (5 bases). Per germline, CDR1 LNHNV and CDR2 YYDKDF (reference sequence). The CDR3 consists of 15 residues. V shed 3 bases and J shed 0 bases, with 12 bases lying between them. The CDR3 region has the DNA TGTGCCACCAGCAGTTCCAGACAGAGCTCCTACGAGCAGTACTTC. Its protein product is CATSSSRQSSYEQYF.

CDR3: CASSPSGLSYEQYF. The CDR3 region has the DNA TGTGCCAGCAGTCCCTCGGGGCTGTCCTACGAGCAGTACTTC. The chain joins TRBV27 to TRBJ2-7, with D perhaps matching TRBD1 or TRBD2 (5 bases each). Germline V gene sequence: CDR1 MNHEY, CDR2 SMNVEV (reference sequence). The CDR3 extends over 14 amino acids. V lost 5 bases and J lost 1, with 12 bases in between.

J is TRBJ1-6 and V is TRBV7-2, with D possibly matching TRBD1 (6 bases). Deletions cut 3 bases from V and 7 bases from J, with 10 bases between. This CDR3 contains 14 residues. Germline lookup yields CDR1 SGHTA and CDR2 FQGNSA. CDR3 sequence: CASSFRGTNSPLHF. CDR3 in DNA: TGTGCCAGCAGCTTTAGAGGGACAAATTCACCCCTCCACTTT.

The DNA for the CDR3 is TGTGCCATCCAGGGTACGGGGAAGAGCACAGATACGCAGTATTTT. Residues: CAIQGTGKSTDTQYF. The chain joins TRBV6-1 to TRBJ2-3; D tentatively fits TRBD1 or TRBD2 (5 bases each). Germline CDR1 MNHNS, CDR2 SASEGT. The CDR3 is 15 residues long. Deletions cut 10 bases from V and 0 bases from J, with 17 bases between.

CDR3 sequence reads: CAWSGGIAASNTGELFF. The CDR3 nucleotides are TGTGCCTGGAGTGGTGGGATAGCGGCTAGTAACACCGGGGAGCTGTTTTTT. This chain links TRBV30 with TRBJ2-2; weak D call: TRBD2 (6 bases). Trimming took off 1 base at V and 2 bases at J, with 17 bases between the two ends. The CDR3 loop spans 17 amino acids. CDR1 and CDR2 (germline): GTSNPN, SVGIG (reference sequence).

CDR3 nucleotides: TGCGCCAGCAGCGTACTAGCGGGGGGAAGCACAGATACGCAGTATTTT. Encoded protein: CASSVLAGGSTDTQYF. The V call is TRBV5-1, the J call TRBJ2-3; the match to TRBD2 covers 12 bases. V lost 4 bases, J lost 0 bases, and 3 bases stayed unmatched. This CDR3 is built from 16 residues. From germline, CDR1 is SGHRS and CDR2 YFSETQ.

The chain joins TRBV6-6 to TRBJ2-1; 9 bases align to TRBD2. This CDR3 is built from 14 residues. J gave up 7 bases and V 6 bases, and 7 bases lay outside the gene matches. Germline V CDR1 and CDR2: MNHNY, SVGAGI (reference sequence). CDR3 residues: CASSRGLARNEQFF. DNA of the CDR3: TGTGCCAGCAGCCGAGGACTAGCGCGGAATGAGCAGTTCTTC.

V gene TRBV2 combines with J gene TRBJ2-1; D perhaps matches TRBD2 (5 bases). The CDR3 has 16 amino acids. Between the trimmed V and J ends, which lost 3 bases and 5 bases, there was a span of 17 bases. Per germline, CDR1 SNHLY and CDR2 FYNNEI. For the CDR3, the DNA is TGTGCCAGCAGTGACTCTGAAGGGAGCCTGAACAATGAGCAGTTCTTC. It yields the protein CASSDSEGSLNNEQFF.

The CDR3 DNA follows: TGCAGCGTTGAACTTGGGACCTACGAGCAGTACTTC. Translating it yields CSVELGTYEQYF. The chain joins TRBV29-1 to TRBJ2-7; no clear D gene. CDR1 is SQVTM and CDR2 is ANQGSEA in the germline V gene. Trimming left V 2 bases short and J 2 bases short, with 7 bases between. This CDR3 is 12 amino acids long.

The chain has TRBV20-1 and TRBJ2-7, with no clear D. The V end lost 0 bases, the J end lost 2 bases, and 2 bases lay between the germline ends. CDR3 length: 11 amino acids. The germline gives CDR1 DFQATT, CDR2 SNEGSKA (reference sequence). This CDR3 reads CSARDAYEQYF. In DNA form, the CDR3 reads TGCAGTGCTAGAGACGCCTACGAGCAGTACTTC.

J is TRBJ2-5 and V is TRBV28, with TRBD1 as a possible D gene (6 bases). V lost 10 bases, J lost 5 bases, and 17 bases lay in between. Germline CDR1 reads MDHEN; CDR2 reads SYDVKM. This CDR3 contains 13 residues. This CDR3 reads CAIRQELAETQYF. In DNA form, the CDR3 reads TGTGCCATAAGACAGGAGCTTGCGGAGACCCAGTACTTC.